This T cell receptor beta chain was retrieved from a study of graft-versus-host responses after intestinal transplantation. The wider study: Recipients across the board were started on anti-thymocyte globulin induction, then kept on tacrolimus and steroids for two to four years. Study outcomes and limitations: Patients with graft-donor T cell macrochimerism had high graft-versus-host to host-versus-graft clonal ratios in allografts. Recipient marrow harbored GvH clones, some of which surfaced first in ileum or blood.

Libraries were prepared by immunoSEQ multiplex PCR; TCRdb keeps only in-frame clonotypes and omits some of them. The table records about 40,000 clones, roughly 89% of them present only once. Of note for this clone: As yet, its antigen is unknown.

The sample here was PBMCs, taken 300 to 320 days after intestinal transplant. The source of this sequence is a human patient who received an intestinal transplant, so some T cells may come from the graft donor.

CDR3 in amino acids: CSVYDRRWDTEAFF. In DNA form, the CDR3 reads TGCAGCGTTTACGACAGGCGGTGGGACACTGAAGCTTTCTTT. V is TRBV29-1 and J is TRBJ1-1, with a possible D match to TRBD1 (6 bases). There are 14 residues in the CDR3. Germline V gene lookup returns CDR1 SQVTM and CDR2 ANQGSEA. V shed 5 bases and J shed 3 bases, with 16 bases lying between them. Complete variable domain (other parts from reference TRBV29-1 and TRBJ1-1): SAVISQKPSRDICQRGTSLTIQCQVDSQVTMMFWYRQQPGQSLTLIATANQGSEATYESGFVIDKFPISRPNLTFSTLTVSNMSPEDSSIYLCSVYDRRWDTEAFFGQGTRLTVV.